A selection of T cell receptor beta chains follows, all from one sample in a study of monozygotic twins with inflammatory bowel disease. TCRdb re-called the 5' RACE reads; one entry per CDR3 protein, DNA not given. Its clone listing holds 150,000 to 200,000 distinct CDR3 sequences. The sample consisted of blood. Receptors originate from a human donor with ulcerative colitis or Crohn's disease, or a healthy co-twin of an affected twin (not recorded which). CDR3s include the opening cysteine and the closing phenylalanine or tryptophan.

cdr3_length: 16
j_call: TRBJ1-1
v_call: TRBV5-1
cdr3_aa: CASSSRGAPTNTEAFF

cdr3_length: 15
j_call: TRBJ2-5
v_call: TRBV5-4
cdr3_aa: CASSDHRGFQETQYF

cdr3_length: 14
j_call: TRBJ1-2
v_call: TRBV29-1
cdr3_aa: CSVEDQGWGYGYTF

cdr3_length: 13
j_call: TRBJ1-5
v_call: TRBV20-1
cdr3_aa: CSAYNTGNQPQHF

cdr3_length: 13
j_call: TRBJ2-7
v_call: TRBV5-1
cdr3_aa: CASSIQDFYEQYF

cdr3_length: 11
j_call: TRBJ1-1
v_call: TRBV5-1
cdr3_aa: CASSNRDKAFF

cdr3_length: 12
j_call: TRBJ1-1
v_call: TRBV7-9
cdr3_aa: CASGDRGTEAFF

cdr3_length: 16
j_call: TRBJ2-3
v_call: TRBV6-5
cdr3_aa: CASNYRSGGATDTQYF

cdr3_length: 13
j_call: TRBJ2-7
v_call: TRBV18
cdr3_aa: CASSNLQGDEQYF

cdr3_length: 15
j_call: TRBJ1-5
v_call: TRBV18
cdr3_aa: CASSPQGTLGQPQHF

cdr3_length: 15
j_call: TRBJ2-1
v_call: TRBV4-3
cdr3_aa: CASSDAGTDGNEQFF

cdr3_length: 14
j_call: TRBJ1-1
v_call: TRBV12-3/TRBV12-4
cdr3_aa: CASSLRGRDTEAFF

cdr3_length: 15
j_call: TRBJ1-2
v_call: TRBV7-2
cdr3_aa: CASSLWEAGGNGYTF

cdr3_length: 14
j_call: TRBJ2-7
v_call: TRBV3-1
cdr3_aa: CASSHTQGLYEQYF

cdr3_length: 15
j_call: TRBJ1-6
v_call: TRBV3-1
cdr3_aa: CASSQDSRYNSPLHF

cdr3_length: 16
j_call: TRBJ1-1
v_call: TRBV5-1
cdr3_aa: CASSLVHRSGGTEAFF

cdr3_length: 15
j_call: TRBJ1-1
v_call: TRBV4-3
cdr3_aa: CASSQVHPGTTEAFF